Below are 14 T cell receptor beta chains sequenced from a single sample in a study of T cell responses to AZD1222 COVID-19 vaccine. Data came from immunoSEQ multiplex PCR; TCRdb stores just in-frame clones and leaves some out. The top ten hold less than 6.5% of the sample, which has more than 110,000 clones, 93% seen once. Sequences were derived from peripheral blood, sampled on day 0 of AZD1222 vaccination. Receptor source: an adult in good health.

The chain has TRBV2 and TRBJ2-7, with 7 bases identical to TRBD1. J lost 0 bases, V lost 9 bases, and 5 bases had no gene match. Germline V gene data show CDR1 as SNHLY and CDR2 as FYNNEI. CDR3 length: 13 amino acids. The CDR3 region is CASSRDSSYEQYF. CDR3 bases: TGTGCCAGTTCCCGGGACAGCTCCTACGAGCAGTACTTC.

V is TRBV2 and J is TRBJ2-3, with D maybe TRBD2 (7 bases). The CDR3 consists of 15 residues. Trimming left V 10 bases short and J 1 base short, with 18 bases between. Germline-derived CDR1 and CDR2 are SNHLY and FYNNEI. The CDR3 DNA is TGTGCCACCAAATCTCAGGGGAGGGGCACAGATACGCAGTATTTT. Protein sequence: CATKSQGRGTDTQYF.

J is TRBJ2-1 and V is TRBV7-9; perhaps TRBD2 as D (6 bases). Trimming cost V 3 bases and J 0 bases, with 15 bases left between them. This CDR3 comprises 17 residues. Germline assignment: CDR1 SEHNR and CDR2 FQNEAQ (reference sequence). CDR3 in amino acids: CASSFDLAKSSYNEQFF. The CDR3 DNA reads as TGTGCCAGCAGCTTCGATCTAGCGAAGAGCTCCTACAATGAGCAGTTCTTC.

This clone has only one observation. CDR3: CATSDLVSWAQYF. CDR3 nucleotide sequence: TGTGCCACCAGTGATTTGGTTTCGTGGGCCCAGTACTTC. The chain is built from TRBV24-1 and TRBJ2-5; D not certain. Looked up from germline, CDR1 is KGHDR and CDR2 is SFDVKD. The CDR3 runs 13 residues. V dropped 0 bases and J dropped 9 bases, with 10 bases sitting between them.

The CDR3 sequence: CATSTRQGTGNQPQHF. In DNA form, the CDR3 reads TGTGCCACCAGTACCCGACAGGGGACGGGCAATCAGCCCCAGCATTTT. The chain links TRBV15 to TRBJ1-5, with 8 bases aligning to TRBD1. From germline, CDR1 is LNHNV and CDR2 YYDKDF (reference sequence). The CDR3 has 16 residues. With V trimmed by 6 bases and J by 2 bases, 9 bases remained unmatched.

As regards this clone: Mismatch with germline at one junction end may stem from a read error. The chain links TRBV9 to TRBJ1-1; D is uncertain. The CDR3 consists of 13 residues. The germline V gene has CDR1 SGDLS and CDR2 YYNGEE. In nucleotides, the CDR3 is TGTGCCAGCAGCGTATCCGGGAACAATGAAGCTTTCTTT. Translating it yields CASSVSGNNEAFF.

The chain carries TRBV28 and TRBJ1-5; 7 bases map to TRBD1. The CDR3 is 14 amino acids. CDR1 and CDR2 (germline): MDHEN, SYDVKM. The ends lost 6 bases at V and 7 bases at J; junction bases unmatched: 9. CDR3 coding DNA: TGTGCCAGCAGACCCTCAGGGGGAGGGCAGCCCCAGCATTTT. This codes for CASRPSGGGQPQHF.

The chain combines TRBV18 with TRBJ2-2; no clear D gene. The germline V and J ends were trimmed by 0 bases and 4 bases, with 6 bases remaining between them. Germline V gives CDR1 KGHSH, CDR2 LQKENI. This CDR3 has 14 residues. CDR3 loop: CASSPPGSTGELFF. The CDR3 region has the DNA TGTGCCAGCTCACCACCGGGCAGCACCGGGGAGCTGTTTTTT.

The chain combines TRBV5-1 with TRBJ2-2; TRBD1 might be the D (5 bases). CDR3 size: 15 residues. The germline CDR1 and CDR2 sequences are SGHRS and YFSETQ. With 5 bases removed from V and 8 bases from J, the gap between germline ends came to 19 bases. CDR3: CASRSGPDRSGELFF. The CDR3, as DNA: TGCGCCAGCAGGTCAGGGCCAGACCGATCAGGGGAGCTGTTTTTT.

The gene calls are TRBV5-1 and TRBJ2-3; 8 bases match TRBD2. V dropped 0 bases and J dropped 0; count of bases not matched to a gene: 3. This CDR3 comprises 16 residues. Germline CDR1 SGHRS, CDR2 YFSETQ. CDR3 loop: CASSLELADSTDTQYF. The CDR3 nucleotides are TGCGCCAGCAGCTTGGAACTAGCGGATAGCACAGATACGCAGTATTTT.

The V call is TRBV4-2, the J call TRBJ1-2, with 7 bases aligning to TRBD1. V lost 1 base to trimming and J lost 5 bases; unmatched junction nucleotides: 4. Germline-derived CDR1 and CDR2 are LGHNA and YNFKEQ. This CDR3 comprises 14 residues. CDR3 bases: TGTGCCAGCAGCCAAGGGACAGGACGTTATGGCTACACCTTC. Protein product: CASSQGTGRYGYTF.

The chain employs TRBV5-6 and TRBJ2-6; no definite D call. Trimming left V 0 bases short and J 2 bases short, with 6 bases between. CDR1 is SGHDT, CDR2 YYEEEE, per germline. The CDR3 consists of 15 residues. DNA for the CDR3: TGTGCCAGCAGCTTGGTAGGGACTGGGGCCAACGTCCTGACTTTC. Protein sequence: CASSLVGTGANVLTF.

The chain recombines TRBV7-8 with TRBJ2-7; a weak D match, TRBD2 (5 bases). The V gene's germline CDR1 is SGHVS and CDR2 FQNEAQ. The V end was cut by 5 bases, the J end by 0 bases, with 11 bases between. There are 14 residues in the CDR3. For the CDR3, the DNA is TGTGCCAGCAGCCTAATAGCGAACTCCTACGAGCAGTACTTC. Translated, it gives CASSLIANSYEQYF. Drawing the rest from reference TRBV7-8 and TRBJ2-7, the complete variable domain is GAGVSQSPRYKVAKRGQDVALRCDPISGHVSLFWYQQALGQGPEFLTYFQNEAQLDKSGLPSDRFFAERPEGSVSTLKIQRTQQEDSAVYLCASSLIANSYEQYFGPGTRLTVT.

This chain uses TRBV10-3 with TRBJ1-6; D is perhaps TRBD1 (5 bases). Germline V gene sequence: CDR1 ENHRY, CDR2 SYGVKD. V was pared by 2 bases and J by 8 bases, with 13 bases between. There are 15 residues in the CDR3. The CDR3 sequence: CAISELPRGDSPLHF. For the CDR3, the DNA is TGTGCCATCAGTGAGCTCCCAAGGGGTGATTCACCCCTCCACTTT.